This entry concerns a single T cell receptor (beta chain). Antigen specificity is unknown. This specimen belongs to a study of shared clonotypes between healthy human individuals. Regarding the study as a whole: It was only blood that was sampled, and tissue repertoires likely differ.

About 30,000 T cell genomes (approximately 0.2 ug DNA) went into each sorted-subset replicate. Using immunoSEQ multiplex PCR, the repertoire was profiled, and TCRdb retains in-frame clones only, with some absent. The repertoire holds some 900,000 clones, around 80% seen once, with over 1.3% in the top ten. V was cut by 5 bases and J by 6 bases, with 14 bases left in between. Germline V gene data show CDR1 as SGHNT and CDR2 as YYREEE (reference sequence). This CDR3 is 13 amino acids long. Caucasian adults residing in Nashville, Tennessee made up all the donors. Memory CD4+ cells were the fraction left after CD45RA+ naive selection.

The chain employs TRBV5-4 and TRBJ1-2; maybe TRBD1 (6 bases). The sequenced sample was memory CD4+ T cells sorted from blood. Subset described: CD45RA-negative fraction. The clonotype comes from a man aged 18 to 29 in good health. CDR3 nucleotide sequence: TGTGCCAGCAGACCCAACAGGGACCATGGCTACACCTTC. This encodes CASRPNRDHGYTF.